This T cell receptor (beta chain) was observed in a study of memory CD4+ T cells and cytomegalovirus serostatus. About this clone: Its antigen is not identified.

Sequenced by immunoSEQ multiplex PCR; TCRdb stores in-frame clones only, minus some. This table has around 57,000 clones, less than 85% appearing once. Study outcomes and limitations: About 40% of the roughly 160 known CMV-associated TCRbeta sequences appeared in CD4+ memory. CMV serostatus prediction reached median AUC 0.95, or 0.91 with US-trained model.

Single viable CD3+CD4+CD8-CD45RO+ cells were sorted as the memory CD4+ T cells. The TCR originated in an adult in good health and CMV-seronegative. Some clones in this sample may be carry-over from other donors' samples. Sequencing input: memory CD4+ T cells from blood.

The CDR3 DNA is TGTGCCAGCAATCAACAGGGTTTCTCCTACGAGCAGTACTTC. Translating gives CASNQQGFSYEQYF. The chain has TRBV11-2 and TRBJ2-7; tentative D call: TRBD1 (6 bases). This CDR3 comprises 14 residues. Germline values: CDR1 SGHAT, CDR2 FQNNGV. V was clipped by 7 bases and J by 0 bases, with 13 bases between them.